The rows below give T cell receptor beta chains drawn from one sample of a study of shared clonotypes between healthy human individuals. Libraries were prepared by immunoSEQ multiplex PCR; TCRdb keeps only in-frame clonotypes and omits some of them. Seen here are 1.5 million to 2.5 million clones, over 85% observed once, and the top ten hold 1% to 1.5%. Source material: naive CD8+ T cells sorted from blood. These receptors originate from a man between 18 and 35 years old in good health. The CDR3 runs from the conserved cysteine through the conserved F or W.

>TRBV5-6|TRBJ2-7
CASRRGGFSYEQYF
>TRBV25-1|TRBJ2-1
CASSEIRDFRNEQFF
>TRBV4-1|TRBJ2-7
CASSQESGGAHYEQYF
>TRBV2|TRBJ1-3
CASRDRLSSGNTIYF
>TRBV7-9|TRBJ2-1
CASRGPGGRDEQFF
>TRBV2|TRBJ1-2
CASETAGGGYTF
>TRBV6-1|TRBJ2-7
CASSLVAYLSYEQYF
>TRBV4-1|TRBJ1-4
CASSHEGGRFHEKLFF
>TRBV7-9|TRBJ2-7
CASSLALNGYEQYF
>TRBV4-3|TRBJ2-3
CASSPFGGRDTQYF
>TRBV2|TRBJ1-5
CASGSADHSNQPQHF
>TRBV27|TRBJ2-5
CASSGVEVGGLETQYF
>TRBV7-6|TRBJ2-7
CASSLDPDRPDYEQYF
>TRBV6-5|TRBJ2-1
CASSYSGSEQFF
>TRBV5-4|TRBJ1-1
CASSPGGNTEAFF
>TRBV27|TRBJ2-1
CASSPVGGRYNEQFF
>TRBV7-2|TRBJ1-6
CASSLYVNSPLHF
>TRBV27|TRBJ1-6
CASSLSPGGAWNSPLHF
>TRBV10-3|TRBJ1-2
CAISESRAYGYTF
>TRBV4-1|TRBJ1-5
CASRDRVDSNQPQHF
>TRBV4-3|TRBJ2-7
CASSQLEGGEQYF
>TRBV4-3|TRBJ2-1
CASSQDLEGEQFF
>TRBV30|TRBJ2-7
CAWSDGTYEQYF
>TRBV5-3|TRBJ2-5
CARSSAGTSGNRQETQYF
>TRBV5-1|TRBJ1-1
CASSPSGAEAFF
>TRBV2|TRBJ1-1
CASSDSPTTGRTEAFF
>TRBV28|TRBJ2-5
CASSHLEREGEETQYF
>TRBV9|TRBJ2-7
CASSASGAREQYF
>TRBV6-5|TRBJ1-5
CASSWGQGANQPQHF
>TRBV27|TRBJ1-5
CASTRVGGNQPQHF
>TRBV9|TRBJ1-1
CASSPGRYTEAFF
>TRBV10-2|TRBJ2-7
CASSESISGSPSYEQYF
>TRBV5-6|TRBJ2-7
CASSGRGYEQYF
>TRBV15|TRBJ1-2
CATSTGSQGYVVDGYTF
>TRBV5-6|TRBJ2-2
CASSLGNTGELFF
>TRBV6-5|TRBJ2-1
CASSFSVSYNEQFF
>TRBV5-1|TRBJ2-7
CASSTPVAGANYEQYF
>TRBV5-6|TRBJ1-6
CASSLSRGTSPLHF
>TRBV4-3|TRBJ2-1
CASSQDYAGDNEQFF
>TRBV7-3|TRBJ2-3
CASSPTVGTDTQYF
>TRBV5-1|TRBJ2-1
CASRVGLADSYNEQFF
>TRBV29-1|TRBJ1-2
CSVERWDARGGYTF
>TRBV28|TRBJ1-1
CASIFGAGTEAFF
>TRBV25-1|TRBJ2-2
CASRGQNTGELFF
>TRBV27|TRBJ2-7
CATTGGWSYEQYF
>TRBV6-6|TRBJ2-5
CASTFEETQYF